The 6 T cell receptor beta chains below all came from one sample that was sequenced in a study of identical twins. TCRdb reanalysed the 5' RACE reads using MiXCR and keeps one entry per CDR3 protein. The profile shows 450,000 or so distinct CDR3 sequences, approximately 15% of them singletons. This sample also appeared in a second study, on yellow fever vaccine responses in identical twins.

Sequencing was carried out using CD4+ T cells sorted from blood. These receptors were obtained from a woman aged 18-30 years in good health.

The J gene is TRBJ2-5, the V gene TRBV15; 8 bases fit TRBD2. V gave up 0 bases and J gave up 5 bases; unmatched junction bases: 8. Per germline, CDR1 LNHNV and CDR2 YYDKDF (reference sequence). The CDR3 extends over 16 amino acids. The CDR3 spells CATSRDQRGPGETQYF. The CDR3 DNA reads TGTGCCACCAGCAGAGATCAGCGGGGGCCCGGGGAGACCCAGTACTTC.

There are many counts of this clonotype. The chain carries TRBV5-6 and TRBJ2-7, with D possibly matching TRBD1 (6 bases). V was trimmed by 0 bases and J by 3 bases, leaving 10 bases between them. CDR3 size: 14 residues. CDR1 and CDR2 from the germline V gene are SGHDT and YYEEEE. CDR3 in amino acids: CASSLGQVDYEQYF. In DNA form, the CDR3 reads TGTGCCAGCAGCTTGGGACAGGTGGACTACGAGCAGTACTTC.

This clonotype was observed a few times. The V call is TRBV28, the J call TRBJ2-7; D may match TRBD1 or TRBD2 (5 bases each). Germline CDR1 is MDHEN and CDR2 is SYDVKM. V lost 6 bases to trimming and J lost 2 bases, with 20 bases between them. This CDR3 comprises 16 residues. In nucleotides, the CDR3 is TGTGCCAGCAGATCCTCCGCCGGGGACCGGACCTACGAGCAGTACTTC. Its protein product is CASRSSAGDRTYEQYF.

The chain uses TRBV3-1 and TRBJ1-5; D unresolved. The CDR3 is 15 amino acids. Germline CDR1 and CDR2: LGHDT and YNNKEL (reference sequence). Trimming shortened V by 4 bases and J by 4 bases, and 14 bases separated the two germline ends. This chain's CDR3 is CASSPPGSINQPQHF. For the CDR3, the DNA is TGTGCCAGCAGCCCCCCGGGCAGCATTAATCAGCCCCAGCATTTT.

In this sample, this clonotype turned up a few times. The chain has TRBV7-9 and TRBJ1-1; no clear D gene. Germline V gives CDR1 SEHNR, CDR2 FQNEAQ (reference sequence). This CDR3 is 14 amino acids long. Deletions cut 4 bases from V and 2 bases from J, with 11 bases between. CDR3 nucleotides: TGTGCCAGCAGCTCCTACATGATAAACACTGAAGCTTTCTTT. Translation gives CASSSYMINTEAFF.

CDR3 sequence reads: CASSYPRGRDIEQFF. In nucleotides, the CDR3 is TGTGCCAGCAGTTACCCCAGGGGGCGCGATATTGAGCAGTTCTTC. The V and J genes are TRBV6-5 and TRBJ2-1; TRBD1 matches 8 bases. Trimming removed 2 bases from V and 9 bases from J; junction bases left unmatched: 9. CDR1 is MNHEY and CDR2 is SVGAGI in the germline V gene. There are 15 residues in the CDR3.